This TCR beta chain comes out of a study of cytomegalovirus exposure and HLA in healthy donors. A note on this clone: What it binds is not known.

V lost 4 bases and J lost 4; bases outside the gene matches: 5. Per germline, CDR1 MNHEY and CDR2 SVGAGI. The CDR3 consists of 14 residues. The study, taken as a whole, reports: Most TCR beta V segments were productive about 87% or about 30% of the time in an earlier analysis.

A multiplex PCR was run with 60 Vbeta primers and 13 Jbeta primers. The repertoire was sequenced with immunoSEQ multiplex PCR; TCRdb's copy has only in-frame clones and lacks some. The sample has more than 100,000 clones, over 70% seen once. The receptor's source is a woman aged 18 to 35 in good health and CMV-seronegative. The specimen sequenced was PBMCs. The rearrangement links TRBV6-5 to TRBJ1-2; 8 bases map to TRBD1. In DNA, the CDR3 is TGTGCCAGCAGTTCCGCAGGGGGCAGCTATGGCTACACCTTC. This codes for CASSSAGGSYGYTF.